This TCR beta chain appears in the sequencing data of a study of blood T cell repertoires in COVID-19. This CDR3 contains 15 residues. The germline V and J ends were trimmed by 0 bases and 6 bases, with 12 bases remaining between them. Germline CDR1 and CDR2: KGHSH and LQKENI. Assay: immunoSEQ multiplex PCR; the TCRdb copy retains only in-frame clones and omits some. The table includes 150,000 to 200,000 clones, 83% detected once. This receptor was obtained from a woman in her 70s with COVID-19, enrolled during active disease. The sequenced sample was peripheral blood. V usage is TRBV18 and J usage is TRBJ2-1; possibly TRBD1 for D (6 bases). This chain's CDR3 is CASSPPGQPANEQFF. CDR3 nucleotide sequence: TGTGCCAGCTCACCACCGGGACAACCGGCCAATGAGCAGTTCTTC.